This record concerns one T cell receptor beta chain sequence. The antigen remains unidentified. The entry originates in a study of cytomegalovirus exposure and HLA in healthy donors. Findings and limits, study-wide: Across donors, most TCRs were seen rarely, yet some public ones were widespread. Cytomegalovirus association was assigned to about 150 TCR beta chains.

CDR1 LGHNA and CDR2 YSLEER come from the germline V gene. V lost 1 base and J lost 4, with 17 bases in between. The CDR3 has 16 residues. Separate from the approximately 670-subject first cohort was the 120-subject validation cohort, to which the donors belonged. This table comes from immunoSEQ multiplex PCR, and its TCRdb copy is limited to in-frame clones, with some not included. The table lists about 110,000 clones, approximately 94% of them singletons, with roughly 0.7% in the top ten. The sequence was obtained from a woman between 18 and 29 years old in good health and CMV-seronegative. The specimen was PBMCs. The chain couples TRBV4-3 to TRBJ2-7; D might be TRBD1 (5 bases). In DNA, the CDR3 is TGCGCCAGCAGCCAAGGCCCAAAGGGGCCGTCTTACGAGCAGTACTTC. Translation gives CASSQGPKGPSYEQYF.